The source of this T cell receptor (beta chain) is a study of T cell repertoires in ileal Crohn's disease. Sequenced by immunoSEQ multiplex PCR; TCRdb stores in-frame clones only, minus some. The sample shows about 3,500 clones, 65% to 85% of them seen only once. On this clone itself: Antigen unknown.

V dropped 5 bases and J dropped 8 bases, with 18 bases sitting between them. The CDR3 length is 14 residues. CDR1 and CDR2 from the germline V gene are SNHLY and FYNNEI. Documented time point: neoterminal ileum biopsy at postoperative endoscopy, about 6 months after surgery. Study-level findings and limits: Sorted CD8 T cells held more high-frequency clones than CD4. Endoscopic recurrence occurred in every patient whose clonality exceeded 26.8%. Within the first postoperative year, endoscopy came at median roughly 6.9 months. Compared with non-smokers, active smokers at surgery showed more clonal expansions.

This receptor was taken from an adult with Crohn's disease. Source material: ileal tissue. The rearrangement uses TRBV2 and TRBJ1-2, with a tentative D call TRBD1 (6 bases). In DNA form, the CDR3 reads TGTGCCAGCAGTCCCCGAGGGGGTAATAGGGGCTACACCTTC. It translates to CASSPRGGNRGYTF.